The 7 T cell receptor beta chains below all came from one sample that was sequenced in a study of blood T cell repertoires in COVID-19. Repertoires were generated with immunoSEQ multiplex PCR, while TCRdb's copy carries only in-frame clones and drops some. The table has about 51,000 clones, around 93% seen once; the top ten hold 3.1%. The specimen was peripheral blood. These receptors were taken from a man between 45 and 60 years old with acute or convalescent COVID-19.

This clone was detected only once. The V and J genes are TRBV29-1 and TRBJ2-1; 7 bases align to TRBD1. Germline assignment: CDR1 SQVTM and CDR2 ANQGSEA. The CDR3 runs 15 residues. After removal of 7 bases from V and 3 bases from J, the junction contained 12 bases not matched to a gene. The CDR3 nucleotides read TGCAGCGAAGGGACCGGGACAGCGAACTACAATGAGCAGTTCTTC. As protein: CSEGTGTANYNEQFF.

This clone was seen a few times. This chain uses TRBV5-4 with TRBJ2-2; TRBD1 matches 8 bases. The CDR3 runs to 15 residues. CDR1 is SGHNT, CDR2 YYREEE, per germline (reference sequence). The V segment lost 4 bases and the J segment 0 bases; nucleotides outside the gene matches: 2. CDR3 coding DNA: TGTGCCAGCAGCCCGGACAGGGCGAACACCGGGGAGCTGTTTTTT. Amino acid sequence: CASSPDRANTGELFF.

This chain joins TRBV6-4 and TRBJ1-1, with a possible D match to TRBD1 (6 bases). Trimming pared 5 bases from V and 0 bases from J, leaving 10 bases between. The germline V gene has CDR1 MRHNA and CDR2 SNTAGT. The CDR3 runs to 14 residues. The CDR3 nucleotides read TGTGCCAGCAGTATGGACAGCATGAACACTGAAGCTTTCTTT. This sequence encodes CASSMDSMNTEAFF.

The chain has TRBV18 and TRBJ2-3; TRBD2 matches 7 bases. Germline V gene lookup returns CDR1 KGHSH and CDR2 LQKENI. V lost 1 base to trimming and J lost 4 bases; unmatched junction nucleotides: 14. The CDR3 runs 18 residues. The DNA of the CDR3 is TGTGCCAGCTCACCACTGATTCTTCAGCGGGGAGCATCAGATACGCAGTATTTT. Encoded protein: CASSPLILQRGASDTQYF.

This clone appeared a single time. The DNA of the CDR3 is TGTGCCAGCAGCTTAGCCGTTCCCACAGATACGCAGTATTTT. Encoded protein: CASSLAVPTDTQYF. The chain has TRBV7-2 and TRBJ2-3, with D hard to call. Trimming took off 0 bases at V and 2 bases at J, with 6 bases between the two ends. This CDR3 is built from 14 residues. Looked up from germline, CDR1 is SGHTA and CDR2 is FQGNSA.

This chain joins TRBV30 and TRBJ1-5; 9 bases match TRBD1. CDR1 is GTSNPN and CDR2 is SVGIG in the germline V gene (reference sequence). The CDR3 length is 16 residues. Trimming removed 4 bases from V and 5 bases from J; junction bases left unmatched: 12. CDR3 sequence (DNA): TGTGCCTGGAATATACAGGGGGCTGGGGAGCATCAGCCCCAGCATTTT. Its protein product is CAWNIQGAGEHQPQHF.

The rearrangement links TRBV18 to TRBJ2-7, with 13 bases identical to TRBD2. Germline V lookup: CDR1 KGHSH, CDR2 LQKENI. The CDR3 extends over 17 amino acids. J gave up 6 bases and V 2 bases, and 10 bases lay outside the gene matches. CDR3 in amino acids: CASSPSPGTSGMGEQYF. CDR3 in DNA: TGTGCCAGCTCACCAAGTCCAGGGACTAGCGGGATGGGCGAGCAGTACTTC.